This is a list of T cell receptor beta chains from one sample in a study of tumor-infiltrating lymphocytes in primary liver carcinoma. TCRdb recomputed calls from the multiplex PCR reads with MiXCR, one row per CDR3 protein. The repertoire consists of 300,000 to 400,000 distinct CDR3 sequences, with roughly 61% occurring once and the leading ten covering about 6.5%. Sequenced sample: peripheral blood. Receptors originate from a man between 35 and 55 years old with primary liver carcinoma and hepatitis B virus infection. CDR3s include the opening cysteine and the closing phenylalanine or tryptophan. Fields, in order: J gene, D gene, V gene, CDR3 protein. D genes are given only for firm matches.

>TRBJ2-7|TRBD2|TRBV28
CVSRTLAGREQYF
>TRBJ2-7|TRBD1|TRBV11-2
CGSSSSSGTASYEQYF
>TRBJ2-7|NA|TRBV28
CATGSIGYEQYF
>TRBJ2-5|TRBD2|TRBV11-2
CANSNAGTSGRSQETQCF
>TRBJ2-2|NA|TRBV6-5
CASSRTGTGELFF
>TRBJ2-2|TRBD2|TRBV11-2
CASSLLGGTTEELFF
>TRBJ2-5|TRBD1|TRBV11-2
CASILGATGPQETQYF
>TRBJ1-2|NA|TRBV5-4
CASSLIGYVYTF
>TRBJ2-5|TRBD2|TRBV6-2/TRBV6-3
CTSSLGTSGLKTQYF
>TRBJ1-6|NA|TRBV12-3/TRBV12-4
CASILDNSPLHF
>TRBJ2-2|TRBD2|TRBV6-2/TRBV6-3
CASSGTTFKTGELFF
>TRBJ2-3|NA|TRBV28
CASSETLHGTDTQYF
>TRBJ2-3|TRBD2|TRBV4-3
CASSLENLLAGRTDTQYF
>TRBJ2-5|TRBD1|TRBV28
CASQGWDRYQETQYF
>TRBJ2-5|TRBD2|TRBV6-5
CASTKGLARSGTQYF
>TRBJ2-3|NA|TRBV6-2/TRBV6-3
CASSQGRNTDTRYF
>TRBJ1-2|NA|TRBV5-6
CASSRTSQVTF
>TRBJ1-4|TRBD1|TRBV10-2
CASSDGQGGEKLFF
>TRBJ1-5|NA|TRBV28
CASSPIGGGTINQPQHF
>TRBJ2-3|NA|TRBV4-2
CASSPYRSSTDTQYF
>TRBJ2-4|NA|TRBV5-6
CANSFGLGNIQYF
>TRBJ2-7|NA|TRBV11-2
CASSLGPDGCYEQYF
>TRBJ2-1|NA|TRBV12-3/TRBV12-4
CASTKTGNEQFF
>TRBJ2-5|NA|TRBV11-2
CASSLDDSSHDTQYF
>TRBJ2-3|NA|TRBV4-1
CANSQDLGTQYF
>TRBJ2-7|NA|TRBV6-5
CASSSIPPYEQYF
>TRBJ2-5|TRBD2|TRBV11-2
CASSTLAGRRETQYF
>TRBJ2-1|TRBD1|TRBV25-1
CASSEKDRDGHNEQFF
>TRBJ1-1|NA|TRBV10-3
CVFSLIQSGPNTEAFF
>TRBJ2-1|TRBD2|TRBV10-1
CASSTVTSGAYNDQLF
>TRBJ2-2|NA|TRBV10-3
CAISLNGRDGTGELFF
>TRBJ2-3|TRBD2|TRBV12-3/TRBV12-4
CASSWTSGFTDTQYF
>TRBJ2-3|NA|TRBV6-5
CASFSDYLDPDTQYF
>TRBJ1-1|NA|TRBV6-5
CASSLTGYRGGTEAFF
>TRBJ2-1|NA|TRBV7-3
CASSAGANEQFF
>TRBJ2-4|NA|TRBV28
CASNPLVARGLLQNIQYF
>TRBJ2-2|NA|TRBV5-6
CASTYADTGELFF
>TRBJ2-5|NA|TRBV6-1
CASSGTMGGGKETQYF
>TRBJ2-1|TRBD1|TRBV12-3/TRBV12-4
CASSSGQGSYNEESF
>TRBJ2-1|TRBD1|TRBV28
CASRGQGNYNEQFF
>TRBJ2-7|NA|TRBV6-2/TRBV6-3
CASSYETVGLRSDEQYF
>TRBJ2-2|NA|TRBV5-1
CASSNRGHTGELFF
>TRBJ2-1|NA|TRBV28
CASRQSGTLIGEQFF
>TRBJ2-2|TRBD2|TRBV6-2/TRBV6-3
CASSYRTSSEELFF
>TRBJ2-7|TRBD2|TRBV11-2
CAISMGLAGVYEQYF
>TRBJ2-7|NA|TRBV11-2
CARSLAQTEYEQYF
>TRBJ2-7|NA|TRBV29-1
CIGVGTQDYEQYF
>TRBJ1-6|NA|TRBV30
CAWRQYNSPLHF
>TRBJ2-2|NA|TRBV29-1
CSVAGPESHTGELFF
>TRBJ1-5|NA|TRBV11-2
CASSLKGDHPQHF
>TRBJ2-1|NA|TRBV10-3
CVISELAGSSYNVQFF
>TRBJ2-1|TRBD2|TRBV24-1
CATSDPGLAGDQQFF
>TRBJ1-6|NA|TRBV6-5
CASSYSGGQLYSPLHF
>TRBJ2-1|NA|TRBV11-1
CASSSPQAVDATPGHNEQFF
>TRBJ2-7|TRBD2|TRBV11-2
CASSIGTTPYEQYF
>TRBJ2-3|NA|TRBV11-2
CASSPELTATDTQYF